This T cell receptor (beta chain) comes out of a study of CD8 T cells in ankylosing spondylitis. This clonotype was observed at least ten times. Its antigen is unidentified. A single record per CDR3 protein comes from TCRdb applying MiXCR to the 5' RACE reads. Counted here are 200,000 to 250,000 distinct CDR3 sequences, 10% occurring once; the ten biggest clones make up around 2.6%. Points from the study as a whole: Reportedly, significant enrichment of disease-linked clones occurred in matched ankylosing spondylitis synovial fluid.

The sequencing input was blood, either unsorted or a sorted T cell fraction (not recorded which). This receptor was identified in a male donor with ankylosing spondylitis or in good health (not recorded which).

The CDR3 sequence: CASSYDPLYEQYF. The CDR3 nucleotides read TGCGCCAGCAGCTACGACCCGCTATACGAGCAGTACTTC. This chain links TRBV5-1 with TRBJ2-7; D unclear. The CDR3 covers 13 residues. Trimming stripped 3 bases from V and 4 bases from J, with 11 bases between. Germline V gene data show CDR1 as SGHRS and CDR2 as YFSETQ.